The next 21 T cell receptor beta chains were all read from a single sample in a study of blood T cell repertoires in COVID-19. This table comes from immunoSEQ multiplex PCR, and its TCRdb copy is limited to in-frame clones, with some not included. The profile shows a few hundred thousand clones, approximately 86% of them singletons. Source material: peripheral blood. The receptors here all came from a woman younger than 30 with acute or convalescent COVID-19.

The chain has TRBV4-2 and TRBJ2-1; the match to TRBD2 covers 13 bases. Germline CDR1 LGHNA, CDR2 YNFKEQ. The CDR3 runs to 16 residues. The V and J ends lost 1 base and 12 bases, in that order; junction bases with no gene match: 9. CDR3 in amino acids: CASSQGTSGRIGGQFF. The DNA of the CDR3 is TGTGCCAGCAGCCAAGGGACTAGCGGGAGAATTGGTGGGCAGTTCTTC.

The gene calls are TRBV30 and TRBJ2-7, with 7 nucleotides matching TRBD1. This CDR3 contains 14 residues. Trimming cost V 2 bases and J 2 bases; bases outside gene matches: 6. In germline, CDR1 is GTSNPN, CDR2 SVGIG (reference sequence). Here the CDR3 DNA reads TGTGCCTGGAGTATCCGGGACAGACCCTACGAGCAGTACTTC. Residues: CAWSIRDRPYEQYF.

The V call is TRBV28, the J call TRBJ1-5; D remains ambiguous. Germline V CDR1 and CDR2: MDHEN, SYDVKM. The CDR3 extends over 15 amino acids. The germline V and J ends were trimmed by 2 bases and 6 bases, with 14 bases remaining between them. CDR3 sequence (DNA): TGTGCCAGCAGTTTACCCCGGGGTGGAGGTCAGCCCCAGCATTTT. It translates to CASSLPRGGGQPQHF.

This chain connects TRBV10-2 to TRBJ2-7; TRBD2 matches 11 bases. The CDR3 has 15 residues. The junction had 10 bases not matched to a gene; V was cut back by 8 bases and J by 4 bases. Germline V lookup: CDR1 WSHSY, CDR2 SAAADI. This CDR3 is CASQRAGLAAYEQYF. The DNA for the CDR3 is TGCGCCAGCCAACGAGCGGGACTAGCGGCTTACGAGCAGTACTTC.

DNA for the CDR3: TGTGCCAGCAGTTACTCAGGGGGTCCGACTCAGTACTTC. Amino acids: CASSYSGGPTQYF. This chain connects TRBV6-2 or TRBV6-3 to TRBJ2-7; D perhaps matches TRBD1 (6 bases). Trimming took off 0 bases at V and 10 bases at J, with 13 bases between the two ends. CDR3 size: 13 residues. The germline V gene has CDR1 MNHEY and CDR2 SVGEGT.

To note about this clone: One junction end does not reproduce the germline sequence, and a read error may be involved. The chain employs TRBV27 and TRBJ2-7; 7 bases are shared with TRBD1. This CDR3 comprises 16 residues. Germline lookup yields CDR1 MNHEY and CDR2 SMNVEV (reference sequence). The CDR3 protein is CASSLSGTESSYEQYF. CDR3 DNA: TGTGCCAGCAGTCTATCTGGGACAGAAAGCTCCTACGAGCAGTACTTC.

V and J are TRBV7-9 and TRBJ2-7; TRBD2 agrees at 8 bases. Losses at the gene ends were 6 bases for V and 5 bases for J; bases not matched to a gene: 24. CDR3 length equals 19 residues. The germline CDR1 and CDR2 sequences are SEHNR and FQNEAQ (reference sequence). CDR3 sequence reads: CASSYDPQGREATVDEQYF. The DNA of the CDR3 is TGTGCCAGCAGTTATGACCCCCAGGGGCGGGAGGCTACCGTGGACGAGCAGTACTTC.

The chain employs TRBV4-3 and TRBJ1-6; a weak D match, TRBD1 (6 bases). V was clipped by 1 base and J by 6 bases, with 19 bases between them. CDR3 length: 18 amino acids. The V gene's germline CDR1 is LGHNA and CDR2 YSLEER. Here the CDR3 DNA reads TGCGCCAGCAGCCAAGCATCTGCAAGGGGGAAAGTTAATTCACCCCTCCACTTT. Encoded protein: CASSQASARGKVNSPLHF.

This clone has just one count. The chain is built from TRBV19 and TRBJ1-5; maybe TRBD1 (5 bases). The CDR3 spans 14 residues. Trimming shortened V by 8 bases and J by 5 bases, and 16 bases separated the two germline ends. Germline V gene lookup returns CDR1 LNHDA and CDR2 SQIVND (reference sequence). The CDR3 coding sequence is TGTGCCAGTTGGGACGAGTGGGGGGATCAGCCCCAGCATTTT. Protein: CASWDEWGDQPQHF.

This clone was seen a single time. The CDR3 loop is CASSKTSGSDTGELFF. The CDR3 DNA is TGTGCCAGCTCAAAGACTAGCGGGAGCGACACCGGGGAGCTGTTTTTT. This chain links TRBV18 with TRBJ2-2; the match to TRBD2 covers 12 bases. Trimming removed 5 bases from V and 3 bases from J; junction bases left unmatched: 4. Germline V gene sequence: CDR1 KGHSH, CDR2 LQKENI. This CDR3 contains 16 residues.

This clone has more than one count but fewer than ten. The V gene is TRBV4-3, the J gene TRBJ1-2; no reliable D call. In germline, CDR1 is LGHNA, CDR2 YSLEER. The CDR3 has 15 amino acids. Trimming took off 5 bases at V and 6 bases at J, with 19 bases between the two ends. The CDR3 sequence is CASSIQLREKDGYTF. Here the CDR3 DNA reads TGCGCCAGCAGCATTCAACTCCGGGAAAAAGATGGCTACACCTTC.

The gene calls are TRBV19 and TRBJ2-1, with 7 bases fitting TRBD2. Trimming cost V 2 bases and J 2 bases; bases outside gene matches: 3. Germline V gene lookup returns CDR1 LNHDA and CDR2 SQIVND (reference sequence). The CDR3 spans 15 residues. The CDR3 coding sequence is TGTGCCAGTAGTATACTAGCGGAAGCCTACAATGAGCAGTTCTTC. Its translation is CASSILAEAYNEQFF.

The chain employs TRBV19 and TRBJ2-3; TRBD2 agrees at 8 bases. V lost 7 bases, J lost 7 bases, and 4 bases stayed unmatched. Germline CDR1 reads LNHDA; CDR2 reads SQIVND (reference sequence). The CDR3 length is 12 residues. This CDR3 is CASKAGDHTQYF. As DNA, the CDR3 is TGTGCCAGTAAAGCGGGAGACCATACGCAGTATTTT.

The rearrangement links TRBV6-5 to TRBJ2-7; TRBD1 aligns across 10 bases. The CDR3 is made up of 16 amino acids. Per germline, CDR1 MNHEY and CDR2 SVGAGI. Trimming at V came to 6 bases and at J to 0 bases, leaving 8 bases not matched to a gene. The CDR3 protein is CASSYTGQGNSYEQYF. The CDR3, as DNA: TGTGCCAGCAGCTACACGGGACAGGGGAACTCCTACGAGCAGTACTTC.

The V gene is TRBV27, the J gene TRBJ2-3, with D unresolved. V shed 8 bases and J shed 6 bases, with 12 bases lying between them. There are 12 residues in the CDR3. Per germline, CDR1 MNHEY and CDR2 SMNVEV (reference sequence). The CDR3 is CASGQSPDTQYF. CDR3 nucleotide sequence: TGTGCCAGCGGCCAGTCGCCGGATACGCAGTATTTT.

The V gene is TRBV5-1, the J gene TRBJ2-1; 8 positions agree with TRBD2. Germline values: CDR1 SGHRS, CDR2 YFSETQ. CDR3 length equals 14 residues. The V segment lost 0 bases and the J segment 8 bases; nucleotides outside the gene matches: 4. This chain's CDR3 is CASSLGTSIDEQFF. The DNA of the CDR3 is TGCGCCAGCAGCTTGGGGACTAGCATCGATGAGCAGTTCTTC. Full variable domain (missing parts from reference TRBV5-1 and TRBJ2-1): KAGVTQTPRYLIKTRGQQVTLSCSPISGHRSVSWYQQTPGQGLQFLFEYFSETQRNKGNFPGRFSGRQFSNSRSEMNVSTLELGDSALYLCASSLGTSIDEQFFGPGTRLTVL.

The rearrangement links TRBV5-1 to TRBJ1-2; D is perhaps TRBD1 (6 bases). Looked up from germline, CDR1 is SGHRS and CDR2 is YFSETQ. The CDR3 length is 18 residues. Deletions cut 0 bases from V and 1 base from J, with 19 bases between. CDR3 DNA: TGCGCCAGCAGCTTGGTCGGGTTATTCCAGGGGTATAACTATGGCTACACCTTC. Its protein product is CASSLVGLFQGYNYGYTF.

The rearrangement uses TRBV7-2 and TRBJ2-7; 10 bases are a match to TRBD2. With 5 bases clipped from V and 3 bases from J, the junction kept 7 bases outside the gene matches. From germline, CDR1 is SGHTA and CDR2 FQGNSA. The CDR3 length is 15 residues. The CDR3: CASSVAGTSVYEQYF. The CDR3 DNA reads TGTGCCAGCAGCGTCGCCGGGACTAGCGTCTACGAGCAGTACTTC.

This clone appeared once. J is TRBJ1-5 and V is TRBV14; D call uncertain. CDR3 length equals 13 residues. Germline V gene data show CDR1 as SGHDN and CDR2 as FVKESK. With 1 base removed from V and 9 bases from J, the gap between germline ends came to 10 bases. This CDR3 reads CASSQGTGRPQHF. The DNA for the CDR3 is TGTGCCAGCAGCCAAGGAACTGGGCGGCCCCAGCATTTT.

CDR3 protein: CASSLTEYNEQFF. The CDR3 DNA follows: TGTGCCAGCAGTTTAACCGAGTACAATGAGCAGTTCTTC. The genes are TRBV27 and TRBJ2-1, with D unclear. V was pared by 2 bases and J by 4 bases, with 6 bases between. This CDR3 comprises 13 residues. The germline V gene encodes CDR1 MNHEY and CDR2 SMNVEV (reference sequence).

This chain links TRBV12-5 with TRBJ1-5, with 9 nucleotides matching TRBD1. Germline values: CDR1 LGHNT, CDR2 FRNRAP. With 8 bases clipped from V and 1 base from J, the junction kept 12 bases outside the gene matches. CDR3 length equals 17 residues. The CDR3: CASPTGTGTESNQPQHF. DNA of the CDR3: TGTGCTAGTCCAACCGGGACAGGGACGGAGAGCAATCAGCCCCAGCATTTT.